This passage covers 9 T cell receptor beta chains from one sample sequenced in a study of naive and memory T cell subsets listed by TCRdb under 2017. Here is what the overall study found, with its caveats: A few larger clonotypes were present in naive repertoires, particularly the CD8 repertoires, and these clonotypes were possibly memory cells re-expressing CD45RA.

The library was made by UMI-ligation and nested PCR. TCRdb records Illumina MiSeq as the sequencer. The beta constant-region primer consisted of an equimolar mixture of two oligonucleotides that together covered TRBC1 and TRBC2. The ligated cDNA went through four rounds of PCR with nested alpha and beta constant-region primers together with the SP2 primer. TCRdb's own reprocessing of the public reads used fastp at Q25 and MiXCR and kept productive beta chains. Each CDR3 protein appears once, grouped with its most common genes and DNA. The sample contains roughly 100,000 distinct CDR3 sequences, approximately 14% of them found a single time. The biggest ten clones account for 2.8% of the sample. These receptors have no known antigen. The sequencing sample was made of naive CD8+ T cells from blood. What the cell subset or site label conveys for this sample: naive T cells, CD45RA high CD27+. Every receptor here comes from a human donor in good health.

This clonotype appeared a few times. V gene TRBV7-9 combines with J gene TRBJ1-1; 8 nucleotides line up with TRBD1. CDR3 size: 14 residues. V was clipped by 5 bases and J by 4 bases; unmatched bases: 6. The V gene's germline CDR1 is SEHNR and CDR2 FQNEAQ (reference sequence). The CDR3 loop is CASSHHTGGTEAFF. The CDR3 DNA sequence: TGTGCCAGCAGCCACCACACAGGGGGCACTGAAGCTTTCTTT.

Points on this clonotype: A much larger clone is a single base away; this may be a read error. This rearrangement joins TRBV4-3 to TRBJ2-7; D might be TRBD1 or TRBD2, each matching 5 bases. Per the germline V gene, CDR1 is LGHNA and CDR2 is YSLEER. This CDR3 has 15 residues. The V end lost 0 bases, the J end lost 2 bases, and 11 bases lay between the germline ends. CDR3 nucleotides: TGCGCCAGCAGCCAAGAGGGGGAAGATACCTACGAGCAGTACTTC. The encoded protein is CASSQEGEDTYEQYF.

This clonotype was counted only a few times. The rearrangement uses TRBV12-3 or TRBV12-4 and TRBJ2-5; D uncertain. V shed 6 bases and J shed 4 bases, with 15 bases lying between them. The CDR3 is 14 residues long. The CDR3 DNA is TGTGCCAGCAGCCCTTCTGGAGTAAGAGAGACCCAGTACTTC. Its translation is CASSPSGVRETQYF.

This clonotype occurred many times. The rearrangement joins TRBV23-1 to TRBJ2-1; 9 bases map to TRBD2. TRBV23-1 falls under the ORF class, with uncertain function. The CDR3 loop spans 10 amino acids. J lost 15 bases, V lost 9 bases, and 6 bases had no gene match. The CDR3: CAREREAPFF. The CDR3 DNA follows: TGCGCCAGAGAGCGGGAGGCACCGTTCTTC.

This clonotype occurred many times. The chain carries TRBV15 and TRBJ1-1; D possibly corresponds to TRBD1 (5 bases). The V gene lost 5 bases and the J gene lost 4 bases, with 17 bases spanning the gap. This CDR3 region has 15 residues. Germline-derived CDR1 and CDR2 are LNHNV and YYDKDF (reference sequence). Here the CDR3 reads CATSPLYDGGTEAFF. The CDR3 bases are TGTGCCACCAGCCCGCTCTATGACGGGGGCACTGAAGCTTTCTTT.

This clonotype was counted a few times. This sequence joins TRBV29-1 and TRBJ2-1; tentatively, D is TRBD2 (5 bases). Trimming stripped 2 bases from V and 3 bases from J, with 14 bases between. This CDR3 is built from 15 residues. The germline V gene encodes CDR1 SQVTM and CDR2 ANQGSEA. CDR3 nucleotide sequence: TGCAGCGTTGAATTCCCCCTAGCTAACTACAATGAGCAGTTCTTC. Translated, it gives CSVEFPLANYNEQFF.

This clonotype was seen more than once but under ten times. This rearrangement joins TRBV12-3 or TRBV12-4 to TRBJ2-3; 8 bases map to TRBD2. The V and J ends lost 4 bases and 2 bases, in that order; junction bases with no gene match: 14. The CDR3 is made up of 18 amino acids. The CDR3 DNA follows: TGTGCCAGCAGTTCCCCCGGGACTAGTTTTACCACCACAGATACGCAGTATTTT. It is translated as CASSSPGTSFTTTDTQYF.

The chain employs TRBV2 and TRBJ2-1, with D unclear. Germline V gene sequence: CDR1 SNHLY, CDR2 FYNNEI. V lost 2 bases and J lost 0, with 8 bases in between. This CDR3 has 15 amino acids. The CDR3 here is CASSESLDSYNEQFF. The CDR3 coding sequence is TGTGCCAGCAGTGAAAGTCTAGACTCCTACAATGAGCAGTTCTTC. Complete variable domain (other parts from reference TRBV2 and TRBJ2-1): EPEVTQTPSHQVTQMGQEVILRCVPISNHLYFYWYRQILGQKVEFLVSFYNNEISEKSEIFDDQFSVERPDGSNFTLKIRSTKLEDSAMYFCASSESLDSYNEQFFGPGTRLTVL.

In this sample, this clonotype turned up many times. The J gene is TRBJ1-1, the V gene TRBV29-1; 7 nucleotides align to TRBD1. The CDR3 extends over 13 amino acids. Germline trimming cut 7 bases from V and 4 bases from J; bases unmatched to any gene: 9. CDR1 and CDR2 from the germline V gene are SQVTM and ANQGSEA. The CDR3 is CSAPQGGPTEAFF. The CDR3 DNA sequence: TGCAGCGCACCCCAGGGGGGCCCCACTGAAGCTTTCTTT.